The 32 T cell receptor beta chains below come from one sample, sequenced in a study of blood T cell repertoires in COVID-19. Repertoires were generated with immunoSEQ multiplex PCR, while TCRdb's copy carries only in-frame clones and drops some. The table includes around 47,000 clones, roughly 80% detected once. The sample taken for sequencing was peripheral blood. These receptors all come from a human donor in a cohort sampled during active COVID-19.

The chain couples TRBV29-1 to TRBJ2-2, with D perhaps matching TRBD2 (5 bases). The CDR3 runs 14 residues. Germline lookup yields CDR1 SQVTM and CDR2 ANQGSEA. V dropped 5 bases and J dropped 4 bases, with 14 bases sitting between them. CDR3: CSVTDPRGTGELFF. As DNA, the CDR3 is TGCAGCGTTACAGACCCACGGGGCACCGGGGAGCTGTTTTTT.

The chain has TRBV10-3 and TRBJ2-1, with D perhaps TRBD2 (6 bases). The V end was cut by 7 bases, the J end by 9 bases, with 13 bases between. The CDR3 covers 12 residues. Germline values: CDR1 ENHRY, CDR2 SYGVKD. The CDR3 bases are TGTGCCATCAATGTCGGGGGTAGTGAGCAGTTCTTC. Translating it yields CAINVGGSEQFF.

This clone was observed once. This chain joins TRBV27 and TRBJ2-2, with 8 bases aligning to TRBD1. The CDR3 length is 15 residues. Losses at the gene ends were 5 bases for V and 4 bases for J; bases not matched to a gene: 6. Germline V gene sequence: CDR1 MNHEY, CDR2 SMNVEV (reference sequence). The CDR3, as DNA: TGTGCCAGCAGTCAACAGGGGGTCCTCACCGGGGAGCTGTTTTTT. Amino acids: CASSQQGVLTGELFF.

V and J are TRBV2 and TRBJ1-5, with no clear D. Germline CDR1 and CDR2: SNHLY and FYNNEI. This CDR3 has 12 residues. Trimming removed 0 bases at V and 7 bases at J, with 4 bases between. In nucleotides, the CDR3 is TGTGCCAGCAGTGAAGCGCGGCAGCCCCAGCATTTT. This encodes CASSEARQPQHF.

In nucleotides, the CDR3 is TGTGCCAGCAGCTTAGGTGGGGGCAGGGGCACTGAAGCTTTCTTT. Translated: CASSLGGGRGTEAFF. The chain employs TRBV7-9 and TRBJ1-1; possible D gene TRBD1, 6 bases. The germline V gene has CDR1 SEHNR and CDR2 FQNEAQ (reference sequence). Trimming shortened V by 1 base and J by 4 bases, and 13 bases separated the two germline ends. This CDR3 has 15 amino acids.

CDR3 coding DNA: TGTGCCAGCAGCCAACCGGGACAGTTCCCCCTGAACACTGAAGCTTTCTTT. This sequence encodes CASSQPGQFPLNTEAFF. The chain couples TRBV3-1 (or the pseudogene TRBV3-2) to TRBJ1-1; 7 bases line up with TRBD1. This CDR3 has 17 residues. Trimming at V came to 2 bases and at J to 0 bases, leaving 9 bases not matched to a gene. Germline V gene lookup returns CDR1 LGHDT and CDR2 YNNKEL (reference sequence).

The J gene is TRBJ1-3, the V gene TRBV10-2; 7 positions match TRBD1. CDR1 and CDR2 from the germline V gene are WSHSY and SAAADI. This CDR3 has 14 amino acids. The junction had 4 bases not matched to a gene; V was cut back by 6 bases and J by 2 bases. CDR3 residues: CASSPDRAGNTIYF. The CDR3 nucleotides read TGCGCCAGCAGCCCAGACAGGGCTGGAAACACCATATATTTT.

This clone has a handful of counts. V gene TRBV5-1 combines with J gene TRBJ2-7; the D gene is possibly TRBD1 (7 bases). Trimming shortened V by 3 bases and J by 9 bases, and 25 bases separated the two germline ends. Germline CDR1 reads SGHRS; CDR2 reads YFSETQ. There are 16 residues in the CDR3. The CDR3 nucleotides are TGCGCCAGCAGCTCGTACGGAGGGACAGATCCAAGGGGGCAGTACTTC. It encodes CASSSYGGTDPRGQYF.

In its sample, this clone was seen once. The chain couples TRBV7-8 to TRBJ2-5; D possibly corresponds to TRBD2 (7 bases). The CDR3 is 14 amino acids. Germline assignment: CDR1 SGHVS and CDR2 FQNEAQ. V lost 3 bases and J lost 8, with 16 bases in between. CDR3 nucleotides: TGTGCCAGCAGCTTCGGGGGGCCGCAAGCAACCCAGTACTTC. Translated, it gives CASSFGGPQATQYF.

The chain has TRBV3-1 (or the pseudogene TRBV3-2) and TRBJ1-2, with 7 bases fitting TRBD1. Germline values: CDR1 LGHDT, CDR2 YNNKEL (reference sequence). V dropped 0 bases and J dropped 6; count of bases not matched to a gene: 7. The CDR3 spans 15 residues. The DNA for the CDR3 is TGTGCCAGCAGCCAAGAGGTTGGCAGGGGGAATGGCTACACCTTC. This sequence encodes CASSQEVGRGNGYTF.

CDR3 sequence reads: CAWSVWATNEKLFF. The DNA for the CDR3 is TGTGCCTGGAGTGTATGGGCTACCAATGAAAAACTGTTTTTT. The J gene is TRBJ1-4, the V gene TRBV30; D unclear. The V end was cut by 0 bases, the J end by 5 bases, with 10 bases between. This CDR3 is 14 amino acids long. Germline assignment: CDR1 GTSNPN and CDR2 SVGIG (reference sequence). Full variable domain (missing parts from reference TRBV30 and TRBJ1-4): SQTIHQWPATLVQPVGSPLSLECTVEGTSNPNLYWYRQAAGRGLQLLFYSVGIGQISSEVPQNLSASRPQDRQFILSSKKLLLSDSGFYLCAWSVWATNEKLFFGSGTQLSVL.

The V and J genes are TRBV5-1 and TRBJ1-5; the match to TRBD1 covers 7 bases. The trim removed 4 bases at V and 8 bases at J, leaving 15 bases unmatched. Germline values: CDR1 SGHRS, CDR2 YFSETQ. CDR3 length: 16 amino acids. The CDR3 is CASSLGPQGVFEPQHF. CDR3 bases: TGCGCCAGCAGCCTGGGTCCGCAGGGGGTTTTCGAGCCCCAGCATTTT. The whole variable domain, filled in from reference TRBV5-1 and TRBJ1-5, reads KAGVTQTPRYLIKTRGQQVTLSCSPISGHRSVSWYQQTPGQGLQFLFEYFSETQRNKGNFPGRFSGRQFSNSRSEMNVSTLELGDSALYLCASSLGPQGVFEPQHFGDGTRLSIL.

J is TRBJ1-2 and V is TRBV3-1 (or the pseudogene TRBV3-2); weak D call: TRBD1 (5 bases). Germline CDR1 reads LGHDT; CDR2 reads YNNKEL (reference sequence). The length of the CDR3 is 17 residues. V was clipped by 0 bases and J by 8 bases, with 22 bases between them. The CDR3 reads CASSQDWFGQGRNGYTF. The CDR3 DNA sequence: TGTGCCAGCAGCCAAGATTGGTTTGGTCAGGGAAGGAACGGCTACACCTTC.

For the CDR3, the DNA is TGTGCCAGCAGCTTGGCCCCCCAGGATAGCTCCTACAATGAGCAGTTCTTC. It encodes CASSLAPQDSSYNEQFF. The chain recombines TRBV5-5 with TRBJ2-1; unclear D gene. V dropped 0 bases and J dropped 0 bases, with 13 bases sitting between them. This CDR3 spans 17 amino acids. In germline, CDR1 is SGHKS, CDR2 YYEKEE (reference sequence).

V is TRBV18 and J is TRBJ2-2, with D hard to call. V was trimmed by 0 bases and J by 0 bases, leaving 8 bases between them. Germline V gives CDR1 KGHSH, CDR2 LQKENI. CDR3 length equals 16 residues. The CDR3 spells CASSPPSPANTGELFF. As DNA, the CDR3 is TGTGCCAGCTCACCACCGTCCCCTGCGAACACCGGGGAGCTGTTTTTT.

Regarding this clone: Other DNA variants within this sample encode the same CDR3. This sequence joins TRBV4-1 and TRBJ1-1; TRBD1 matches at 7 bases. The CDR3 runs to 15 residues. Looked up from germline, CDR1 is MGHRA and CDR2 is YSYEKL. J was trimmed by 5 bases and V by 3 bases; bases with no gene match: 9. CDR3 sequence (DNA): TGCGCCAGCAGCCAGAGCCTACAGGGGCGGACTGAAGCTTTCTTT. The encoded protein is CASSQSLQGRTEAFF.

The gene calls are TRBV3-1 (or the pseudogene TRBV3-2) and TRBJ1-1, with 9 bases identical to TRBD1. Germline V gene lookup returns CDR1 LGHDT and CDR2 YNNKEL (reference sequence). With 7 bases clipped from V and 4 bases from J, the junction kept 7 bases outside the gene matches. The CDR3 contains 14 residues. The CDR3 reads CASTQGAQSTEAFF. The CDR3 DNA reads as TGTGCCAGCACACAGGGGGCGCAGAGCACTGAAGCTTTCTTT.

The genes are TRBV28 and TRBJ2-1; 11 bases agree with TRBD2. CDR1 and CDR2 from the germline V gene are MDHEN and SYDVKM. This CDR3 comprises 15 residues. Losses at the gene ends were 5 bases for V and 4 bases for J; bases not matched to a gene: 4. Here the CDR3 DNA reads TGTGCCAGCAGTATGGGACTAGCGGATTACAATGAGCAGTTCTTC. Protein product: CASSMGLADYNEQFF.

The V gene is TRBV3-1 (or the pseudogene TRBV3-2), the J gene TRBJ2-1; 8 nucleotides line up with TRBD2. The germline V gene encodes CDR1 LGHDT and CDR2 YNNKEL (reference sequence). There are 11 residues in the CDR3. Trimming removed 6 bases from V and 15 bases from J; junction bases left unmatched: 7. CDR3 bases: TGTGCCAGCAGTCGGGGACTAGTGTCGTTCTTC. Its protein product is CASSRGLVSFF.

The chain carries TRBV6-1 and TRBJ2-5, with 11 bases matching TRBD1. The CDR3 is 16 amino acids. Germline trimming cut 1 base from V and 4 bases from J; bases unmatched to any gene: 5. Germline V lookup: CDR1 MNHNS, CDR2 SASEGT. The CDR3: CASSEVTGTGGETQYF. The DNA of the CDR3 is TGTGCCAGCAGTGAAGTTACCGGGACAGGGGGAGAGACCCAGTACTTC.

CDR3 amino acids: CAWGDSYYEQYF. CDR3 DNA sequence: TGTGCCTGGGGGGACAGTTACTACGAGCAGTACTTC. The rearrangement links TRBV30 to TRBJ2-7; 7 bases map to TRBD1. CDR3 size: 12 residues. CDR1 is GTSNPN, CDR2 SVGIG, per germline (reference sequence). Losses at the gene ends were 5 bases for V and 3 bases for J; bases not matched to a gene: 4.

The chain joins TRBV28 to TRBJ2-7; no firm D call. CDR1 is MDHEN and CDR2 is SYDVKM in the germline V gene. The CDR3 extends over 16 amino acids. V dropped 6 bases and J dropped 1 base, with 19 bases sitting between them. The CDR3 spells CASRMRRRPSSYEQYV. The CDR3 DNA follows: TGTGCCAGCAGGATGAGGAGACGGCCTAGTTCCTACGAGCAGTACGTC.

The genes are TRBV18 and TRBJ1-4, with 7 bases identical to TRBD1. V was clipped by 2 bases and J by 4 bases; unmatched bases: 7. The CDR3 is 16 residues long. Germline lookup yields CDR1 KGHSH and CDR2 LQKENI. The CDR3 protein is CASSPVNRDSNEKLFF. The DNA for the CDR3 is TGTGCCAGCTCACCAGTAAACCGGGACAGTAATGAAAAACTGTTTTTT.

This chain links TRBV18 with TRBJ2-5; perhaps TRBD1 as D (5 bases). This CDR3 is built from 13 residues. Germline V gives CDR1 KGHSH, CDR2 LQKENI. V shed 2 bases and J shed 4 bases, with 8 bases lying between them. In DNA, the CDR3 is TGTGCCAGCTCACCAGGGGCGGTAGAGACCCAGTACTTC. This translates into CASSPGAVETQYF.

V is TRBV7-9 and J is TRBJ2-7; D call uncertain. CDR3 length: 14 residues. Germline loops: CDR1 SEHNR, CDR2 FQNEAQ (reference sequence). Trimming left V 1 base short and J 5 bases short, with 12 bases between. The CDR3 DNA reads as TGTGCCAGCAGCTTAGACCCAGGATACGACGAGCAGTACGTC. This codes for CASSLDPGYDEQYV.

The chain recombines TRBV9 with TRBJ2-1, with D maybe TRBD1 (5 bases). The CDR3 has 13 residues. Germline CDR1 and CDR2: SGDLS and YYNGEE. V lost 2 bases, J lost 6 bases, and 9 bases lay in between. The DNA for the CDR3 is TGTGCCAGCAGCGTCAGGGTTCCCAATGAGCAGTTCTTC. It codes for CASSVRVPNEQFF.

The chain carries TRBV7-6 and TRBJ1-1, with TRBD1 matching 7 bases. This CDR3 has 15 residues. V shed 5 bases and J 3 bases; nucleotides not matched to a gene: 9. From germline, CDR1 is SGHVS and CDR2 FNYEAQ. CDR3 coding DNA: TGTGCCAGCAGCCAAAACTACAGGGGTGACACTGAAGCTTTCTTT. Translation gives CASSQNYRGDTEAFF.

V and J are TRBV4-3 and TRBJ2-1; the match to TRBD2 covers 8 bases. The CDR3 contains 15 residues. V lost 1 base to trimming and J lost 4 bases; unmatched junction nucleotides: 3. The V gene's germline CDR1 is LGHNA and CDR2 YSLEER. The CDR3 loop is CASSQGGGGYNEQFF. CDR3 nucleotide sequence: TGCGCCAGCAGCCAAGGGGGCGGGGGGTACAATGAGCAGTTCTTC.

The V and J genes are TRBV10-3 and TRBJ2-7; 12 nucleotides line up with TRBD1. The germline gives CDR1 ENHRY, CDR2 SYGVKD. The CDR3 runs 14 residues. J was trimmed by 6 bases and V by 6 bases; bases with no gene match: 6. CDR3 in DNA: TGTGCCATCAGCCCGGGACAGGGGGCGGTCGAGCAGTACTTC. Encoded protein: CAISPGQGAVEQYF.

The V call is TRBV3-1 (or the pseudogene TRBV3-2), the J call TRBJ2-1; TRBD1 matches at 9 bases. J gave up 9 bases and V 0 bases, and 9 bases lay outside the gene matches. Looked up from germline, CDR1 is LGHDT and CDR2 is YNNKEL (reference sequence). The CDR3 spans 16 residues. In DNA form, the CDR3 reads TGTGCCAGCAGCCAAGAAGCAGGGACAGGGAGGGTTGAGCAGTTCTTC. Amino acids: CASSQEAGTGRVEQFF.

This clone was seen a handful of times. This chain connects TRBV25-1 to TRBJ1-6; no reliable D call. Trimming pared 9 bases from V and 6 bases from J, leaving 9 bases between. The length of the CDR3 is 12 residues. Germline V lookup: CDR1 MGHDK, CDR2 SYGVNS. Here the CDR3 DNA reads TGTGCCAGTAGACAAGCTAATTCACCCCTCCACTTT. The encoded protein is CASRQANSPLHF.

This chain connects TRBV5-5 to TRBJ2-3; D not certain. Per germline, CDR1 SGHKS and CDR2 YYEKEE (reference sequence). With 6 bases removed from V and 1 base from J, the gap between germline ends came to 9 bases. This CDR3 spans 13 amino acids. CDR3 amino acids: CASNIPGTDTQYF. The CDR3 nucleotides read TGTGCCAGCAACATCCCCGGCACAGATACGCAGTATTTT.